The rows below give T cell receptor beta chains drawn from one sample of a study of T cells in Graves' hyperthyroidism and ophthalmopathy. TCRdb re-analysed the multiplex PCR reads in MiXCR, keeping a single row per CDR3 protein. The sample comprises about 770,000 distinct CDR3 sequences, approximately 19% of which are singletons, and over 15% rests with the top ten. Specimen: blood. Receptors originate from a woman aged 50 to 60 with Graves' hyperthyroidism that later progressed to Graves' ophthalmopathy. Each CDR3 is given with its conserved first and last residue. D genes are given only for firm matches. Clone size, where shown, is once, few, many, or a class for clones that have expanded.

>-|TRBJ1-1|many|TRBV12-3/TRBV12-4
TGTGCCAGCAGTGTCAGTGCCCTGAGCACTGAAGCTTTCTTT
CASSVSALSTEAFF
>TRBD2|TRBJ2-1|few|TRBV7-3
TGTGCCAGCAGTCCTAGCGGGAGATTCAATGAGCAGTTCTTC
CASSPSGRFNEQFF
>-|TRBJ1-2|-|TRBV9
TGTGCCAGCAGCGTAGGCGGGGAAAGTAACTATGGCTACACCTTC
CASSVGGESNYGYTF
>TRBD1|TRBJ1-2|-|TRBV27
TGTGCCAGCAGTTTAACCTGGGACAGCTACAACTATGGCTACACCTTC
CASSLTWDSYNYGYTF
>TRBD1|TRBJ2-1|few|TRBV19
TGTGCCAGTAGTATACCGGGACAGAGCTCCTACAATGAGCAGTTCTTC
CASSIPGQSSYNEQFF
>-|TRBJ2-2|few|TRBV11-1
TGTGCCAGCAGCTTACAGGGATCGGGGAACACCGGGGAGCTGTTTTTT
CASSLQGSGNTGELFF
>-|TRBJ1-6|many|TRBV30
TGTGCCTGTAAAAGGGGCAATAATTCACCCCTCCACTTT
CACKRGNNSPLHF
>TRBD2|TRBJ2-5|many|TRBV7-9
TGTGCCAGCAGCTTAGCGCCTAGCGGGGGGGAAGAGACCCAGTACTTC
CASSLAPSGGEETQYF
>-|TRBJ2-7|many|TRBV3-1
TGTGCCAGCAGCTCCTCAGGGTTGTCCTACGAGCAGTACTTC
CASSSSGLSYEQYF
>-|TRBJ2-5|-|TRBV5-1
TGCGCCAGCAGCCCCGGGGGCGGGGAGGCTGAGACCCAGTACTTC
CASSPGGGEAETQYF
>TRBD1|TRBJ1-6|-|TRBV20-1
TGCAGTGCCCGTAGACAGGGGGCAAGTTCACCCCTCCACTTT
CSARRQGASSPLHF
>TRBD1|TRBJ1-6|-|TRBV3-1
TGTGCCAGCAGCCCCGGGACAGGGTACTCGCTAGCCCTCCACTTT
CASSPGTGYSLALHF
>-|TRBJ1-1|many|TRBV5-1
TGCGCCAGCAGCTTAGTATCCGCGGCCGCTGAAGCTTTCTTT
CASSLVSAAAEAFF
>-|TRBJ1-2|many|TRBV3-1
TGTGCCAGCAGCCAAGATCACCCACGGGCCAACTATGGCTACACCTTC
CASSQDHPRANYGYTF
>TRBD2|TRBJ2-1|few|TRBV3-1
TGTGCCAGCAGCCCAGGCGCGGGGGGGCTACTTTTTAATGAGCAGTTCTTC
CASSPGAGGLLFNEQFF
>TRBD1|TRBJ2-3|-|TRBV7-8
TGTGCCAGCAGCTTTCAGGGGGCAACAGATACGCAGTATTTT
CASSFQGATDTQYF
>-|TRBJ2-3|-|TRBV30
TGTGCCTGGAGTGTAAACGCGGGGGCCCACCCGTATTTT
CAWSVNAGAHPYF
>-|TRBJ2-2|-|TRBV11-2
TGTGCCAGCAGCGGAATCAGCCCAGGGGAGCTGTTTTTT
CASSGISPGELFF
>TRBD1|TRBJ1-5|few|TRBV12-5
TGTGCTAGTGGAGAGGACAGGGGGTATCAGCCCCAGCATTTT
CASGEDRGYQPQHF
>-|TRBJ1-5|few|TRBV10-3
TGTGCCATCAGCCGGCGACCTATTAATCAGCCCCAGCATTTT
CAISRRPINQPQHF
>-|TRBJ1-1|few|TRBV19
TGTGCCAGTAGTGCCGGGGACCACCCAAGGACTGAAGCTTTCTTT
CASSAGDHPRTEAFF
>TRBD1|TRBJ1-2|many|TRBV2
TGTGCCAGCAGTGCTGACAGGGGGCGGTTCTATGGCTACACCTTC
CASSADRGRFYGYTF
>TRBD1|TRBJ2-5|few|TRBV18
TGTGCCAGCTCACCGGGACTGGGACAGGGCCAAGAGACCCAGTACTTC
CASSPGLGQGQETQYF
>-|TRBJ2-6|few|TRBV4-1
TGCGCCAGCAGCCCTACGAAAAAGCGGACAAACTCTGGGGCCAACGTCCTGACTTTC
CASSPTKKRTNSGANVLTF
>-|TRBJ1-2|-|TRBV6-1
TGTGCCAGCAGTGACCAGGGACTCCCTGGCCACACCTTC
CASSDQGLPGHTF
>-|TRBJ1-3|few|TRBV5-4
TGTGCCAGCAGCTTGACTATAGGAAACACCATATATTTT
CASSLTIGNTIYF
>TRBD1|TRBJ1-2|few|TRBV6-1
TGTGCCACCGTCGGAGGGACAGGGATTCTTAACTATGGCTACACCTTC
CATVGGTGILNYGYTF
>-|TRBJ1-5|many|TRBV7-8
TGTGCCAGCAGCTTAGGGCAGGTGGGGCCCCAGCATTTT
CASSLGQVGPQHF
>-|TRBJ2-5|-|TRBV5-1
TGCGCCAGCAGCTTGAGTTCATCGGCGGGGTTCGAGACCCAGTACTTC
CASSLSSSAGFETQYF
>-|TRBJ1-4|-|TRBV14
TGTGCCAGCAGCATTAACCGGGACAACCAAAAACTGTTTTTT
CASSINRDNQKLFF